The 32 T cell receptor beta chains below come from one sample, sequenced in a study of T cell repertoires in cytomegalovirus infection. MiXCR, applied by TCRdb to the reads, yields one record per CDR3 protein. The sample includes 490,000 or so distinct CDR3 sequences, around 10% of them seen just once. The sample comprised PBMCs. The receptors derive from a human donor in good health (CMV status not recorded). Some clones in this sample may be carry-over from other donors' samples.

The rearrangement links TRBV5-1 to TRBJ2-7; the D gene could be TRBD1 or TRBD2 (5 bases each). Germline CDR1 reads SGHRS; CDR2 reads YFSETQ. The CDR3 runs to 15 residues. V shed 0 bases and J shed 4 bases, with 14 bases lying between them. CDR3 coding DNA: TGCGCCAGCAGCTTGGAGGCGGGCCAGGGTTACGAGCAGTACTTC. Protein product: CASSLEAGQGYEQYF.

This clonotype was recorded a few times. The chain couples TRBV11-2 to TRBJ2-2; TRBD1 is a possible D gene (7 bases). V lost 1 base and J 4 bases, leaving 19 bases between the germline ends. The length of the CDR3 is 18 residues. Germline V gene lookup returns CDR1 SGHAT and CDR2 FQNNGV. CDR3 region: CASSLGLEGAHLTGELFF. In DNA, the CDR3 is TGTGCCAGCAGCTTAGGACTGGAGGGGGCGCATCTCACCGGGGAGCTGTTTTTT.

This clonotype was counted ten times or more. The chain uses TRBV7-2 and TRBJ2-7; possible D gene TRBD2, 5 bases. Germline CDR1 SGHTA, CDR2 FQGNSA. Trimming shortened V by 3 bases and J by 4 bases, and 16 bases separated the two germline ends. There are 15 residues in the CDR3. DNA of the CDR3: TGTGCCAGCAGCTTCACCGGGCCGGGATGGTACGAGCAGTACTTC. Protein product: CASSFTGPGWYEQYF.

The chain carries TRBV5-1 and TRBJ2-3; D unclear. V was pared by 3 bases and J by 4 bases, with 18 bases between. The CDR3 runs 16 residues. From germline, CDR1 is SGHRS and CDR2 YFSETQ. DNA of the CDR3: TGCGCCAGCAGCTCTGCCCCGGGCCCCCTGGCAGATACGCAGTATTTT. It is translated as CASSSAPGPLADTQYF.

This clonotype has at least ten counts. The chain couples TRBV5-6 to TRBJ1-4; 9 bases agree with TRBD1. The V gene's germline CDR1 is SGHDT and CDR2 YYEEEE. J gave up 12 bases and V 4 bases, and 10 bases lay outside the gene matches. The length of the CDR3 is 14 residues. The DNA for the CDR3 is TGTGCCAGCAGCCGTGGGACAGGGAGAGGGGAACTGTTTTTT. As protein: CASSRGTGRGELFF.

This clonotype was seen a few times. The chain is built from TRBV5-5 and TRBJ1-5; D may be TRBD1 (6 bases). The CDR3 loop spans 17 amino acids. V was cut by 0 bases and J by 4 bases, with 17 bases left in between. Germline assignment: CDR1 SGHKS and CDR2 YYEKEE (reference sequence). CDR3 sequence reads: CASSLEMVTGLNQPQHF. The CDR3 bases are TGTGCCAGCAGCTTGGAGATGGTGACAGGTCTTAATCAGCCCCAGCATTTT.

In its sample, this clonotype was seen many times. The chain links TRBV14 to TRBJ2-3; D unresolved. V lost 0 bases and J lost 3, with 7 bases in between. Germline V lookup: CDR1 SGHDN, CDR2 FVKESK. The CDR3 runs to 14 residues. The CDR3 bases are TGTGCCAGCAGCCAAGAGGGTAGGACAGATACGCAGTATTTT. Protein: CASSQEGRTDTQYF.

This clonotype was counted many times. The chain couples TRBV19 to TRBJ2-1; D unresolved. V lost 5 bases to trimming and J lost 5 bases, with 13 bases between them. The germline V gene has CDR1 LNHDA and CDR2 SQIVND (reference sequence). There are 14 residues in the CDR3. This CDR3 reads CASSQGFVNNEQFF. In DNA form, the CDR3 reads TGTGCCAGTAGTCAAGGGTTCGTGAACAATGAGCAGTTCTTC. The complete variable domain, with remaining parts taken from reference TRBV19 and TRBJ2-1, reads DGGITQSPKYLFRKEGQNVTLSCEQNLNHDAMYWYRQDPGQGLRLIYYSQIVNDFQKGDIAEGYSVSREKKESFPLTVTSAQKNPTAFYLCASSQGFVNNEQFFGPGTRLTVL.

This sequence joins TRBV2 and TRBJ1-6, with unresolved D. The CDR3 covers 13 residues. CDR1 is SNHLY and CDR2 is FYNNEI in the germline V gene. V was shortened by 6 bases and J by 8 bases, with 11 bases between the two germline ends. The CDR3 here is CASSDGTYSPLHF. The CDR3 DNA sequence: TGTGCCAGCAGCGACGGTACCTATTCACCCCTCCACTTT.

This clonotype was seen a handful of times. The J gene is TRBJ2-2, the V gene TRBV5-8; no clear D. The ends were cut back, 1 base at V and 2 bases at J, with 9 bases in the middle. The CDR3 length is 15 residues. Germline CDR1 reads SGHTS; CDR2 reads YDEGEE. In DNA form, the CDR3 reads TGTGCCAGCAGCTTGTGGAGTTTAAACACCGGGGAGCTGTTTTTT. Encoded protein: CASSLWSLNTGELFF.

This clonotype was found many times. This chain uses TRBV7-3 with TRBJ2-1; tentatively, D is TRBD1 (5 bases). Germline CDR1 and CDR2: SGHTA and FQGTGA. Trimming pared 4 bases from V and 8 bases from J, leaving 12 bases between. CDR3 length: 13 residues. The CDR3 nucleotides are TGTGCCAGCAGCTCTACCTCAGGGCATGAGCAGTTCTTC. Residues: CASSSTSGHEQFF.

The CDR3 reads CAWSVPYGYTF. CDR3 nucleotide sequence: TGTGCCTGGAGTGTTCCGTATGGCTACACCTTC. The chain carries TRBV30 and TRBJ1-2, with D uncertain. V dropped 0 bases and J dropped 5 bases, with 4 bases sitting between them. Germline V lookup: CDR1 GTSNPN, CDR2 SVGIG (reference sequence). This CDR3 contains 11 residues.

The gene calls are TRBV4-2 and TRBJ1-2; D unclear. Germline V gene sequence: CDR1 LGHNA, CDR2 YNFKEQ. The CDR3 runs to 16 residues. The germline V and J ends were trimmed by 0 bases and 0 bases, with 11 bases remaining between them. The DNA for the CDR3 is TGTGCCAGCAGCCAAGAGGGTCGAAGATCTAACTATGGCTACACCTTC. This sequence encodes CASSQEGRRSNYGYTF.

About this clonotype: This may be a read error, as it is one base from a much larger clone. The chain's CDR3 is CASNHGVIGELFF. In DNA, the CDR3 is TGTGCCAGCAACCATGGGGTAATCGGGGAGCTGTTTTTT. This chain connects TRBV6-1 to TRBJ2-2; D not resolved. Germline CDR1 reads MNHNS; CDR2 reads SASEGT. The CDR3 has 13 amino acids. V was shortened by 7 bases and J by 7 bases, with 13 bases between the two germline ends.

This clonotype was seen at least ten times. J is TRBJ2-1 and V is TRBV19; maybe TRBD2 (6 bases). From germline, CDR1 is LNHDA and CDR2 SQIVND (reference sequence). The CDR3 loop spans 11 amino acids. Trimming took off 8 bases at V and 7 bases at J, with 9 bases between the two ends. The CDR3 sequence: CASGRENEQFF. DNA for the CDR3: TGTGCCAGTGGTCGGGAGAATGAGCAGTTCTTC.

This clonotype was recorded many times. This chain links TRBV5-5 with TRBJ1-2, with 7 bases identical to TRBD1. CDR3 size: 14 residues. Trimming removed 3 bases from V and 4 bases from J; junction bases left unmatched: 6. Germline assignment: CDR1 SGHKS and CDR2 YYEKEE (reference sequence). The CDR3 DNA follows: TGTGCCAGCAGCTGGAAGGGGGCTGCCTATGGCTACACCTTC. The encoded protein is CASSWKGAAYGYTF.

This clonotype was detected many times. CDR3 in amino acids: CASSRALSSYNEQFF. For the CDR3, the DNA is TGTGCCAGCAGCAGGGCACTGAGCTCCTACAATGAGCAGTTCTTC. V is TRBV7-2 and J is TRBJ2-1; D gene uncertain. The germline V and J ends were trimmed by 5 bases and 0 bases, with 11 bases remaining between them. The CDR3 length is 15 residues. Germline V lookup: CDR1 SGHTA, CDR2 FQGNSA.

CDR3 sequence reads: CSAGTAGVPLHF. The CDR3 nucleotides are TGCAGTGCCGGGACAGCCGGAGTACCCCTCCACTTT. V is TRBV20-1 and J is TRBJ1-6; 7 positions agree with TRBD1. Germline CDR1 and CDR2: DFQATT and SNEGSKA (reference sequence). Trimming cost V 6 bases and J 12 bases; bases outside gene matches: 8. The CDR3 runs 12 residues.

This clonotype appeared a single time. V gene TRBV20-1 combines with J gene TRBJ1-1; 8 bases are a match to TRBD1. The CDR3 consists of 14 residues. J lost 0 bases, V lost 4 bases, and 4 bases had no gene match. Germline CDR1 DFQATT, CDR2 SNEGSKA (reference sequence). CDR3 in DNA: TGCAGTGCTACTCGGACAGGGATGAACACTGAAGCTTTCTTT. Translated, it gives CSATRTGMNTEAFF.

This clonotype was seen ten or more times. The chain couples TRBV5-4 to TRBJ2-7, with no clear D. Germline V gene sequence: CDR1 SGHNT, CDR2 YYREEE (reference sequence). The V end was cut by 3 bases, the J end by 2 bases, with 15 bases between. The CDR3 extends over 15 amino acids. The CDR3 nucleotides are TGTGCCAGCAGCTCCCTTGTGGACGTTACCTACGAGCAGTACTTC. Translating gives CASSSLVDVTYEQYF.

This clonotype occurred many times. The chain recombines TRBV11-2 with TRBJ2-3; a possible D gene is TRBD1 (6 bases). Germline CDR1 and CDR2: SGHAT and FQNNGV. Deletions cut 7 bases from V and 1 base from J, with 15 bases between. This CDR3 region has 15 residues. In nucleotides, the CDR3 is TGTGCCAGCACCCTCCTGAAGGGGGGCACAGATACGCAGTATTTT. Translating gives CASTLLKGGTDTQYF. The full variable domain, with the rest looked up from reference TRBV11-2 and TRBJ2-3, is EAGVAQSPRYKIIEKRQSVAFWCNPISGHATLYWYQQILGQGPKLLIQFQNNGVVDDSQLPKDRFSAERLKGVDSTLKIQPAKLEDSAVYLCASTLLKGGTDTQYFGPGTRLTVL.

The rearrangement uses TRBV15 and TRBJ2-5; 12 bases match TRBD2. Looked up from germline, CDR1 is LNHNV and CDR2 is YYDKDF (reference sequence). J gave up 5 bases and V 4 bases, and 5 bases lay outside the gene matches. This CDR3 has 15 residues. The CDR3 DNA is TGTGCCACCAGCATCTCTAGCGGGAGGGGTGAGACCCAGTACTTC. Translation: CATSISSGRGETQYF. Looking up the rest from reference TRBV15 and TRBJ2-5 gives the full variable domain: DAMVIQNPRYQVTQFGKPVTLSCSQTLNHNVMYWYQQKSSQAPKLLFHYYDKDFNNEADTPDNFQSRRPNTSFCFLDIRSPGLGDTAMYLCATSISSGRGETQYFGPGTRLLVL.

Many counts were recorded for this clonotype. V is TRBV12-3 or TRBV12-4 and J is TRBJ1-6, with 7 positions matching TRBD1. V lost 5 bases to trimming and J lost 9 bases; unmatched junction nucleotides: 7. CDR3 length: 14 residues. DNA of the CDR3: TGTGCCAGCAGTCTCGACAGGGTTTCTTCACCCCTCCACTTT. It specifies CASSLDRVSSPLHF.

This clonotype was seen repeatedly, ten times or more. V is TRBV11-2 and J is TRBJ2-7; a possible D gene is TRBD1 (5 bases). V lost 8 bases and J lost 5, with 13 bases in between. The CDR3 contains 12 residues. Germline loops: CDR1 SGHAT, CDR2 FQNNGV. DNA of the CDR3: TGTGCCAGCGTGGGGCACAAGGACGAGCAGTACTTC. Residues: CASVGHKDEQYF.

This clonotype appeared many times. The rearrangement uses TRBV23-1 and TRBJ1-5; D call uncertain. TRBV23-1 falls under the ORF class, with uncertain function. With 4 bases removed from V and 2 bases from J, the gap between germline ends came to 15 bases. The CDR3 totals 16 residues. The CDR3 coding sequence is TGCGCCAGCAGTCCTTTGACGGGAAGGCGCAATCAGCCCCAGCATTTT. As protein: CASSPLTGRRNQPQHF.

This clonotype was counted at least ten times. The chain uses TRBV28 and TRBJ1-1; 7 nucleotides agree with TRBD1. CDR3 size: 15 residues. V trimming: 10 bases; J trimming: 6 bases; junction bases outside the gene matches: 17. Germline CDR1 and CDR2: MDHEN and SYDVKM. CDR3 residues: CATHRGDRDVPEAFF. The DNA of the CDR3 is TGTGCCACCCATAGGGGGGACAGAGACGTACCTGAAGCTTTCTTT.

This clonotype showed up many times. The rearrangement links TRBV6-1 to TRBJ2-7; tentatively, D is TRBD1 or TRBD2 (5 bases each). Trimming left V 2 bases short and J 6 bases short, with 17 bases between. The CDR3 contains 15 residues. Germline lookup yields CDR1 MNHNS and CDR2 SASEGT. DNA for the CDR3: TGTGCCAGCAGTGAATCTGGGACGGTAGCCGGCGAGCAGTACTTC. Protein sequence: CASSESGTVAGEQYF.

The J gene is TRBJ2-3, the V gene TRBV20-1; tentative D call: TRBD2 (5 bases). Trimming took 8 bases from V and 0 from J, leaving 12 bases between them. CDR1 and CDR2 (germline): DFQATT, SNEGSKA (reference sequence). CDR3 length equals 13 residues. CDR3 sequence (DNA): TGCAGTTCTGAAGCGGCCAGCACAGATACGCAGTATTTT. It encodes CSSEAASTDTQYF.

The sample holds a few counts of this clonotype. The CDR3 here is CASSQPPTGLGETQYF. The CDR3 DNA sequence: TGTGCCAGCAGCCAGCCCCCGACAGGGCTCGGAGAGACCCAGTACTTC. The gene calls are TRBV14 and TRBJ2-5, with 7 bases fitting TRBD1. This CDR3 spans 16 amino acids. Trimming cost V 3 bases and J 4 bases; bases outside gene matches: 11. CDR1 and CDR2 from the germline V gene are SGHDN and FVKESK.

The chain employs TRBV28 and TRBJ1-1; 7 positions match TRBD1. The CDR3 sequence is 14 residues long. Germline values: CDR1 MDHEN, CDR2 SYDVKM. Trimming at V came to 7 bases and at J to 0 bases, leaving 5 bases not matched to a gene. This CDR3 is CASMGQMMNTEAFF. As DNA, the CDR3 is TGTGCCAGCATGGGACAGATGATGAACACTGAAGCTTTCTTT.

This sequence joins TRBV20-1 and TRBJ1-5; D might be TRBD1 (5 bases). Germline V CDR1 and CDR2: DFQATT, SNEGSKA (reference sequence). The CDR3 spans 14 residues. The V gene lost 3 bases and the J gene lost 4 bases, with 13 bases spanning the gap. The CDR3 is CSARDTGTNQPQHF. The CDR3 nucleotides are TGCAGTGCTAGGGACACCGGAACAAATCAGCCCCAGCATTTT.

This clonotype came up many times. The J gene is TRBJ2-1, the V gene TRBV5-5, with D unclear. This CDR3 has 15 amino acids. The V end lost 4 bases, the J end lost 0 bases, and 11 bases lay between the germline ends. Germline CDR1 reads SGHKS; CDR2 reads YYEKEE (reference sequence). The CDR3, as DNA: TGTGCCAGCAGCGTTACACTTGGCTCCTACAATGAGCAGTTCTTC. It specifies CASSVTLGSYNEQFF.